What follows is one TCR beta chain and its context. There is no known antigen for this receptor. Nothing much larger sits one base from this clone, and base qualities are not available. Genomic DNA was extracted using an AllPrep DNA/RNA Kit, and TCRbeta CDR3 regions were amplified using the immunoSEQ hsTCRb Kit. In the authors' own workflow: In-frame CDR3 nucleotide sequences without stop codons were defined as productive rearrangements and were analyzed in immunoSEQ Analyzer 3.0. Sample overlap was measured using the Morisita index, while clonality was calculated from productive entropy normalized to the number of productive rearrangements. TCRdb's version of the immuneACCESS table is confined to in-frame rearrangements and falls short of the full clone set. An unresolved V gene accounts for under half of the shortfall where checked; the remainder is of unknown origin. Clone size and V and J calls were adopted from that table, with D and trimming inferred from the DNA. This sample lists 800 to 1,000 clones; 44% were detected once. The leading ten clones occupy less than 30% of the sample.

CDR1 and CDR2 are drawn from the germline V gene: MRHNA, SNTAGT. The CDR3 runs 14 amino acids, cysteine and phenylalanine included. The sequence is cut down to CDR3 DNA, 42 bases in frame from base 1. V is cut by 3 bases and J by 1 base, and the space between the germline ends is 9 bases. The sample label corresponds to: CMVpp65/IE-1-reactive T cells enriched by IFNgamma capture and expanded in vitro. PBMCs were stimulated for less than 7 hours with overlapping CMV pp65 and IE-1 peptide pools, with each pool at roughly 0.47 ug/ml. IFNgamma-producing CMV-stimulated cells were positively selected with the IFNgamma Secretion Assay-Cell Enrichment and Detection Kit (Miltenyi Biotec). Enriched IFNgamma+ cells were grown for about 21 days with irradiated autologous feeders together with either IL-7/IL-15 or IL-2. To provide enough cells for different cell sorting steps, buffy coats were used from 3 of the 19 healthy donors. Biocoll density gradient centrifugation was used to isolate peripheral blood mononuclear cells. The buffy coats from healthy donors came from DRK.

The data originate from a study of T cell therapy product for transplant patients (dated by TCRdb to the late 2010s). Background on the whole study: In Berlin, Germany, the wider healthy donor group was made up of roughly 19 individuals (around ten male and 9 female) aged 25 to 81 years. The expansion media were supplemented with either IL-7 and IL-15 at roughly 9.4 ng/ml or IL-2 at approximately 50 U/ml. Using CMV as the model virus, the study developed a next-generation autologous adoptive antiviral T-cell product for immunosuppressed solid organ transplant patients. To assess clonal composition, TCRbeta repertoires were compared between rapamycin-treated and untreated CMV-specific T-cell products derived from the same donors. The TCRbeta repertoire analysis of rapamycin-treated and untreated products involved n = 3 healthy donors.

Broad study findings and their caveats: The authors proposed that the higher clonal diversity in Rapa-TCPs may reflect the survival of low-frequency clones and the preferential expansion of central memory T cells. Rapamycin-treated products showed a more diverse, less clonal TCRbeta repertoire and contained more distinct clones than untreated products. Many clones were shared between paired products from the same donor, whereas no overlap was observed between repertoires from different donors. The top 10 clones made up about 63% of the repertoire in rapamycin-treated products compared with around 93% in untreated products.

The sample consisted of a sorted cell population cultured from PBMCs. The chain links TRBV6-4 with TRBJ1-1; the D gene identity is not certain. The clonotype comes from an adult in good health. The CDR3 protein sequence reads: CASSEGLSNTEAFF. The DNA sequence is TGTGCCAGCAGTGAAGGACTCTCGAACACTGAAGCTTTCTTT.